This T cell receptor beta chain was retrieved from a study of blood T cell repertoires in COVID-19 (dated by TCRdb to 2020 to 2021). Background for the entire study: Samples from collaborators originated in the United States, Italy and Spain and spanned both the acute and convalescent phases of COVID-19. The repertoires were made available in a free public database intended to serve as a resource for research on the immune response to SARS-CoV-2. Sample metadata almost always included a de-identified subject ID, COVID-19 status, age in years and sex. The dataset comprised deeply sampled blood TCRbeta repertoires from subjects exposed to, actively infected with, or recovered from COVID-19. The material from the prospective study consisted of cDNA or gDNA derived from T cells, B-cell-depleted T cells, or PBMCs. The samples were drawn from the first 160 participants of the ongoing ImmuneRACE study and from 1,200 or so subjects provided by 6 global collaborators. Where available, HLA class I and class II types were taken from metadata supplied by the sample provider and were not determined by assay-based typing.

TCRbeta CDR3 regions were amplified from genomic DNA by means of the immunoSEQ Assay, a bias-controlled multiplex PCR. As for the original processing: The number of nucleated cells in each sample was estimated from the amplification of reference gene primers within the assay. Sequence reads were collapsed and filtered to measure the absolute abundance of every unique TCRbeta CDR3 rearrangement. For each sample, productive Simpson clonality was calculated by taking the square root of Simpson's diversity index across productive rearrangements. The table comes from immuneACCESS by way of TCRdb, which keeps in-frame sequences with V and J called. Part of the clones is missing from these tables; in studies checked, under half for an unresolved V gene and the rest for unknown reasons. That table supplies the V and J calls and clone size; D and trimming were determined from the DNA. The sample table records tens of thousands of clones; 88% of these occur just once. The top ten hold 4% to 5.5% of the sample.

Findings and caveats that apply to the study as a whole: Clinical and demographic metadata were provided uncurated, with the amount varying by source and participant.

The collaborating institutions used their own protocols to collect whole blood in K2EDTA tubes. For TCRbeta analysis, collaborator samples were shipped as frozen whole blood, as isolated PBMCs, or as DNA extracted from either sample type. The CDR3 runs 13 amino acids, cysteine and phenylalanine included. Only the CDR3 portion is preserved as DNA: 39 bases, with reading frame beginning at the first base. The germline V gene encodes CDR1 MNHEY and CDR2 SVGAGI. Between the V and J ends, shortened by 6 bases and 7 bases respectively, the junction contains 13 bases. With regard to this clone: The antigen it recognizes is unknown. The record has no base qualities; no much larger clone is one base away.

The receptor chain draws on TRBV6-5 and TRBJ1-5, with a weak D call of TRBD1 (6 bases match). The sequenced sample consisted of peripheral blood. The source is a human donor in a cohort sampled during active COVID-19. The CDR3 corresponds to CASSSQGSQPQHF. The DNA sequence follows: TGTGCCAGCAGCTCACAGGGTTCCCAGCCCCAGCATTTT.